Sequencing of this TCR beta chain was carried out in a study of OX40 agonist ivuxolimab in advanced cancers. J was trimmed by 6 bases and V by 3 bases; bases with no gene match: 4. The germline V gene has CDR1 SGHTS and CDR2 YDEGEE. The CDR3 sequence is 13 residues long. Sequenced by immunoSEQ multiplex PCR; TCRdb stores in-frame clones only, minus some. The sample shows roughly 64,000 clones, approximately 92% of them seen only once. The TCR sequence derives from an adult with an advanced solid tumor such as melanoma, head and neck, liver or kidney cancer. This specimen consisted of CD4+ or CD8+ T cells sorted from blood, obtained in a trial of the OX40 agonist ivuxolimab. This rearrangement joins TRBV5-8 to TRBJ2-7; TRBD1 matches at 9 bases. As DNA, the CDR3 is TGTGCCAGCAGCTCGGGACAGGGCTCCGAGCAGTACTTC. Its translation is CASSSGQGSEQYF.